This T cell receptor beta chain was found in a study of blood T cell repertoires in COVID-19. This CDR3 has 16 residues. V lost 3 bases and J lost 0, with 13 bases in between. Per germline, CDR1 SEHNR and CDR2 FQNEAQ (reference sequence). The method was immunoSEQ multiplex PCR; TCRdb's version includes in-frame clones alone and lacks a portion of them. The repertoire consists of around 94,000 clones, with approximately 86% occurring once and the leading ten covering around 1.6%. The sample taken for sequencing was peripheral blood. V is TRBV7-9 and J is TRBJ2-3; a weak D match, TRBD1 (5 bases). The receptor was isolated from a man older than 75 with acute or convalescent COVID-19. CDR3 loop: CASSFRQSASTDTQYF. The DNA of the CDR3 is TGTGCCAGCAGCTTTCGACAGTCAGCTAGCACAGATACGCAGTATTTT. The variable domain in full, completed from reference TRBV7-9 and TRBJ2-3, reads DTGVSQNPRHKITKRGQNVTFRCDPISEHNRLYWYRQTLGQGPEFLTYFQNEAQLEKSRLLSDRFSAERPKGSFSTLEIQRTEQGDSAMYLCASSFRQSASTDTQYFGPGTRLTVL.